The rows below give T cell receptor beta chains drawn from one sample of a study of circulating tumor DNA in untreated peripheral T-cell lymphoma. Libraries were prepared by immunoSEQ multiplex PCR; TCRdb keeps only in-frame clonotypes and omits some of them. This table has 2,500 to 3,500 clones, under 70% appearing once. Input material: tumor tissue. The receptor source for this set is a human donor with peripheral T-cell lymphoma. Both conserved end residues are part of each CDR3. D genes are given only for firm matches. Clone size, where shown, is once, few, many, or a class for clones that have expanded.

v_call: TRBV9
d_call: .
clone_size: once
j_call: TRBJ1-5
cdr3_nt: TGTGCCAGCAGCGTAGGTAGGGGTGACTATCAGCCCCAGCATTTT
cdr3_aa: CASSVGRGDYQPQHF

v_call: TRBV19
d_call: TRBD2
clone_size: medium-sized
j_call: TRBJ2-7
cdr3_nt: TGTGCCAGTAGTATGGGGAGCGGGGCGAGCTCCTACGAGCAGTACTTC
cdr3_aa: CASSMGSGASSYEQYF

v_call: TRBV30
d_call: .
clone_size: .
j_call: TRBJ2-1
cdr3_nt: TGTGCCTGGACCCTGCTGGGGGCCGGGAGCTCCTACAATGAGCAGTTCTTC
cdr3_aa: CAWTLLGAGSSYNEQFF

v_call: TRBV7-6
d_call: .
clone_size: .
j_call: TRBJ1-1
cdr3_nt: TGTGCCAGCAGCCGGACAGTAGTGAACACTGAAGCTTTCTTT
cdr3_aa: CASSRTVVNTEAFF

v_call: TRBV19
d_call: .
clone_size: .
j_call: TRBJ1-1
cdr3_nt: TGTGCCAGTACCCTGGGAGGGCGGGTTACGAACACTGAAGCTTTCTTT
cdr3_aa: CASTLGGRVTNTEAFF

v_call: TRBV7-6
d_call: .
clone_size: few
j_call: TRBJ1-6
cdr3_nt: TGTGCCAGCAGCTCTGTGGAGGCGGGTAATTCACCCCTCCACTTT
cdr3_aa: CASSSVEAGNSPLHF

v_call: TRBV11-3
d_call: TRBD2
clone_size: medium-sized
j_call: TRBJ2-7
cdr3_nt: TGTGCCAGCAAGGGAGGGCTAGCGGGCTACGAGCAGTACTTC
cdr3_aa: CASKGGLAGYEQYF

v_call: TRBV15
d_call: .
clone_size: large
j_call: TRBJ2-5
cdr3_nt: TGTGCCACCAGCAGAGATAGGGTTGCCCAAGAGACCCAGTACTTC
cdr3_aa: CATSRDRVAQETQYF

v_call: TRBV11-3
d_call: .
clone_size: .
j_call: TRBJ1-6
cdr3_nt: TGTGCCAGCAGGGGAGGTTCGGGGATATCTTCACCCCTCCACTTT
cdr3_aa: CASRGGSGISSPLHF

v_call: TRBV15
d_call: .
clone_size: .
j_call: TRBJ2-3
cdr3_nt: TGTGCCACCAGCAGAGATAGGGTCGGGACAGATACGCAGTATTTT
cdr3_aa: CATSRDRVGTDTQYF

v_call: TRBV6-7
d_call: .
clone_size: .
j_call: TRBJ1-2
cdr3_nt: TGTGCCAGCAGTATGTGGGCCTTTTATGGCTACACCTTC
cdr3_aa: CASSMWAFYGYTF

v_call: TRBV29-1
d_call: .
clone_size: .
j_call: TRBJ1-1
cdr3_nt: TGCAGCGTGAGAATTGAGGGCACTGAAGCTTTCTTT
cdr3_aa: CSVRIEGTEAFF

v_call: TRBV19
d_call: .
clone_size: .
j_call: TRBJ1-1
cdr3_nt: TGTGCCAGTACTTGGGGGGCGGGCACTGAAGCTTTCTTT
cdr3_aa: CASTWGAGTEAFF

v_call: TRBV19
d_call: .
clone_size: few
j_call: TRBJ1-1
cdr3_nt: TGTGCCAGTAGTATGTCGAGCACTGAAGCTTTCTTT
cdr3_aa: CASSMSSTEAFF

v_call: TRBV25-1
d_call: TRBD1
clone_size: .
j_call: TRBJ2-1
cdr3_nt: TGTGCCAGCAGTGGGCAATATGGGACAGCGAATGAGCAGTTCTTC
cdr3_aa: CASSGQYGTANEQFF

v_call: TRBV6-4
d_call: .
clone_size: .
j_call: TRBJ2-6
cdr3_nt: TGTGCCAGCAAGACAGCTCTAGATGGGGCCAACGTCCTGACTTTC
cdr3_aa: CASKTALDGANVLTF

v_call: TRBV19
d_call: TRBD1
clone_size: .
j_call: TRBJ1-1
cdr3_nt: TGTGCCACCTTACTGGGACAGGCGGCAGCTTTCTTT
cdr3_aa: CATLLGQAAAFF

v_call: TRBV2
d_call: TRBD2
clone_size: few
j_call: TRBJ2-1
cdr3_nt: TGTGCCAGCAGTGAAGAGGGGCTAGCGGGGGAAGTAAGGTTCTTC
cdr3_aa: CASSEEGLAGEVRFF

v_call: TRBV6-8
d_call: .
clone_size: .
j_call: TRBJ1-3
cdr3_nt: TGTGCCAGCAGTTACTCCCCGGGCTCTGGAAACACCATATATTTT
cdr3_aa: CASSYSPGSGNTIYF

v_call: TRBV19
d_call: .
clone_size: .
j_call: TRBJ1-1
cdr3_nt: TGTGCCAGTAGTATTATCTTGAACACTGAAGCTTTCTTT
cdr3_aa: CASSIILNTEAFF

v_call: TRBV10-3
d_call: .
clone_size: .
j_call: TRBJ1-1
cdr3_nt: TGTGCCATCAGTGAGTCGGGAGGCCGAGTCACTGAAGCTTTCTTT
cdr3_aa: CAISESGGRVTEAFF

v_call: TRBV11-3
d_call: TRBD2
clone_size: .
j_call: TRBJ2-7
cdr3_nt: TGTGCCAGCAGCTTGTCTGCTAGCGGGGGATTTTACGAGCAGTACTTC
cdr3_aa: CASSLSASGGFYEQYF

v_call: TRBV19
d_call: TRBD2
clone_size: .
j_call: TRBJ2-5
cdr3_nt: TGTGCCAGTAGTCTACCAGCGGGGACGTATGAGACCCAGTACTTC
cdr3_aa: CASSLPAGTYETQYF

v_call: TRBV15
d_call: .
clone_size: few
j_call: TRBJ1-3
cdr3_nt: TGTGCCACCAGCACTTCCAGGCGAGGGAGGAACACCATATATTTT
cdr3_aa: CATSTSRRGRNTIYF

v_call: TRBV25-1
d_call: TRBD1
clone_size: .
j_call: TRBJ1-2
cdr3_nt: TGTGCCAGCAGTGGAGGACAGGGGCTATATGGCTACACCTTC
cdr3_aa: CASSGGQGLYGYTF

v_call: TRBV19
d_call: TRBD2
clone_size: .
j_call: TRBJ2-1
cdr3_nt: TGTGCCAGTACCGCTAGCGGGGCCGATTACAATGAGCAGTTCTTC
cdr3_aa: CASTASGADYNEQFF

v_call: TRBV9
d_call: TRBD2
clone_size: .
j_call: TRBJ2-1
cdr3_nt: TGTGCCAGCAGTGAACCGGGGGGGCTATACAATGAGCAGTTCTTC
cdr3_aa: CASSEPGGLYNEQFF

v_call: TRBV11-3
d_call: TRBD2
clone_size: medium-sized
j_call: TRBJ2-7
cdr3_nt: TGTGCCAGCAGCGGCGATCCGACTGGGGGGGTCTACGAGCAGTACTTC
cdr3_aa: CASSGDPTGGVYEQYF

v_call: TRBV19
d_call: .
clone_size: few
j_call: TRBJ1-3
cdr3_nt: TGTGCCAGTTCCCCGACGGACTCTGGAAACACCATATATTTT
cdr3_aa: CASSPTDSGNTIYF

v_call: TRBV30
d_call: .
clone_size: .
j_call: TRBJ2-3
cdr3_nt: TGTGCCTGGAGTGTACAGGGAGCAGATACGCAGTATTTT
cdr3_aa: CAWSVQGADTQYF

v_call: TRBV6-7
d_call: TRBD1
clone_size: .
j_call: TRBJ1-2
cdr3_nt: TGTGCCAGCAGTTCAGGACAGGGGATTAACTATGGCTACACCTTC
cdr3_aa: CASSSGQGINYGYTF